This T cell receptor (beta chain) emerged from a study of blood T cell repertoires in COVID-19. TCRdb's table, derived via immunoSEQ multiplex PCR, lists solely in-frame clones and lacks some. The sample contains approximately 300,000 clones, around 85% of which appear only once. The germline gives CDR1 MNHNY, CDR2 SVGAGI (reference sequence). The CDR3 is made up of 15 amino acids. J was trimmed by 0 bases and V by 0 bases; bases with no gene match: 1. Sequencing was carried out using peripheral blood. The sequence was collected from a woman in her forties or fifties with active or convalescent COVID-19. The V gene is TRBV6-6, the J gene TRBJ1-1; TRBD1 aligns across 7 bases. CDR3 amino acids: CASSYSGTVNTEAFF. CDR3 DNA: TGTGCCAGCAGTTACTCGGGGACAGTGAACACTGAAGCTTTCTTT.